The 6 T cell receptor beta chains listed next were all sequenced from one sample in a study of a mutant IDH1 vaccine in newly diagnosed glioma. Time point defined: week 11, during vaccination. The vaccine gave 300 ug of a 20-mer mutant IDH1 peptide subcutaneously per dose. These receptors lack a known antigen. The table came from immunoSEQ multiplex PCR; TCRdb's copy has only in-frame clones and leaves some out. The sample lists some 30,000 clones; roughly 89% were seen once. The sample consisted of PBMCs, taken from a glioma patient whose treatment included an IDH1 peptide vaccine. The receptors shown here come from a man between 18 and 35 years old with glioma.

The genes are TRBV4-1 and TRBJ1-5; 7 positions match TRBD1. The V segment lost 4 bases and the J segment 5 bases; nucleotides outside the gene matches: 8. The CDR3 is made up of 15 amino acids. CDR1 and CDR2 from the germline V gene are MGHRA and YSYEKL. The CDR3 here is CASSRTGQVDQPQHF. CDR3 nucleotide sequence: TGCGCCAGCAGCCGTACCGGACAGGTGGATCAGCCCCAGCATTTT.

On this clone itself: One end of the junction fails to match germline, which may point to a read error. The chain has TRBV15 and TRBJ2-7; D remains ambiguous. The CDR3 contains 12 residues. CDR1 is LNHNV, CDR2 YYDKDF, per germline (reference sequence). CDR3 sequence (DNA): TGTGTCACCAGCAGAGGATCTTACGAGCAGTACTTC. It codes for CVTSRGSYEQYF.

This clone was found once. This chain links TRBV7-9 with TRBJ1-4, with D possibly being TRBD1 (6 bases). V dropped 6 bases and J dropped 8 bases, with 16 bases sitting between them. The CDR3 totals 14 residues. Germline V gene data show CDR1 as SEHNR and CDR2 as FQNEAQ (reference sequence). The CDR3 reads CASSLTGGSEKLFF. CDR3 coding DNA: TGTGCCAGCAGTCTGACAGGCGGTAGCGAAAAACTGTTTTTT.

The V call is TRBV6-4, the J call TRBJ1-1; D ambiguous. The CDR3 sequence is 14 residues long. Looked up from germline, CDR1 is MRHNA and CDR2 is SNTAGT. V lost 0 bases and J lost 4, with 9 bases in between. The CDR3 DNA is TGTGCCAGCAGTGACTCCTCTGAGAGCACTGAAGCTTTCTTT. Protein sequence: CASSDSSESTEAFF.

This chain links TRBV25-1 with TRBJ1-2; D remains ambiguous. The germline V gene has CDR1 MGHDK and CDR2 SYGVNS. CDR3 length: 13 amino acids. V was shortened by 5 bases and J by 4 bases, with 11 bases between the two germline ends. The CDR3 bases are TGTGCCAGCAGTCCGGACGTTTCCTATGGCTACACCTTC. It codes for CASSPDVSYGYTF.

DNA for the CDR3: TGTGCCAGCAGGGAGCGGGAGTACGAGCAGTACTTC. It is translated as CASREREYEQYF. This rearrangement joins TRBV28 to TRBJ2-7, with 8 bases matching TRBD2. This CDR3 region has 12 residues. V shed 6 bases and J 4 bases; nucleotides not matched to a gene: 2. Germline V lookup: CDR1 MDHEN, CDR2 SYDVKM.